Presented here are 14 T cell receptor beta chains from one specimen sequenced in a study of blood T cell repertoires in COVID-19. TCRdb keeps only in-frame clones here, not all; method: immunoSEQ multiplex PCR. In the table there are roughly 76,000 clones, around 86% of which are singletons. The sample taken for sequencing was peripheral blood. The receptors shown here come from a woman between 18 and 29 years old with acute or convalescent COVID-19.

This clone was seen more than once but under ten times. The chain combines TRBV10-3 with TRBJ2-1; D is perhaps TRBD1 (6 bases). The ends were cut back, 6 bases at V and 6 bases at J, with 9 bases in the middle. This CDR3 contains 12 residues. Germline CDR1 reads ENHRY; CDR2 reads SYGVKD. CDR3 DNA: TGTGCCATCAGCAAAGGGGGCAATGAGCAGTTCTTC. It is translated as CAISKGGNEQFF.

The V call is TRBV7-8, the J call TRBJ2-2, with 10 nucleotides matching TRBD2. CDR3 length: 15 residues. The V segment lost 5 bases and the J segment 4 bases; nucleotides outside the gene matches: 4. Germline values: CDR1 SGHVS, CDR2 FQNEAQ. CDR3 bases: TGTGCCAGCAGCATCAGCGGGAGGGTCACCGGGGAGCTGTTTTTT. It is translated as CASSISGRVTGELFF.

The chain uses TRBV6-5 and TRBJ2-5; maybe TRBD1 (6 bases). The end of the DNA is better explained by TRBJ2-7, so the J call may be wrong. Germline assignment: CDR1 MNHEY and CDR2 SVGAGI. The CDR3 is 15 amino acids. DNA of the CDR3: TGTGCCAGCAGGTCCCCGGGACATGCCCTCTACGAGCAGTACTTC. Residues: CASRSPGHALYEQYF.

The chain uses TRBV2 and TRBJ2-2, with 12 nucleotides matching TRBD2. Losses at the gene ends were 4 bases for V and 3 bases for J; bases not matched to a gene: 0. The CDR3 sequence is 15 residues long. Germline assignment: CDR1 SNHLY and CDR2 FYNNEI. In DNA, the CDR3 is TGTGCCAGCAGTGGACTAGCGGGAGACACCGGGGAGCTGTTTTTT. Amino acids: CASSGLAGDTGELFF.

J is TRBJ2-1 and V is TRBV29-1; TRBD1 agrees at 8 bases. After removal of 6 bases from V and 4 bases from J, the junction contained 8 bases not matched to a gene. Germline CDR1 SQVTM, CDR2 ANQGSEA. The CDR3 is 14 residues long. The CDR3 loop reads CSVTGTGFYNEQFF. CDR3 nucleotides: TGCAGCGTAACCGGGACAGGTTTTTACAATGAGCAGTTCTTC.

This clone appeared a few times. The chain carries TRBV2 and TRBJ2-7; 11 nucleotides align to TRBD2. Unmatched junction bases numbered 9, after V lost 7 bases and J lost 4 bases. The CDR3 sequence is 15 residues long. Germline V gene lookup returns CDR1 SNHLY and CDR2 FYNNEI. CDR3 in amino acids: CASKAGTSGNYEQYF. The DNA for the CDR3 is TGTGCCAGCAAAGCTGGGACTAGCGGAAATTACGAGCAGTACTTC.

The DNA for the CDR3 is TGTGCCAGCAGTTTTTACAGTAACACTGAAGCTTTCTTT. Residues: CASSFYSNTEAFF. The chain joins TRBV28 to TRBJ1-1; D is ambiguous. The CDR3 loop spans 13 amino acids. Germline CDR1 and CDR2: MDHEN and SYDVKM. With 3 bases removed from V and 2 bases from J, the gap between germline ends came to 7 bases.

This clone has a handful of counts. The chain is built from TRBV2 and TRBJ2-7, with a weak D call TRBD1 (5 bases). V was trimmed by 2 bases and J by 2 bases, leaving 10 bases between them. This CDR3 spans 14 amino acids. The germline gives CDR1 SNHLY, CDR2 FYNNEI. CDR3 DNA sequence: TGTGCCAGCAGTGAACAGGGAACCACCTACGAGCAGTACTTC. As protein: CASSEQGTTYEQYF.

The chain links TRBV27 to TRBJ2-3; the match to TRBD2 covers 8 bases. Germline CDR1 MNHEY, CDR2 SMNVEV (reference sequence). The CDR3 consists of 16 residues. After removal of 6 bases from V and 0 bases from J, the junction contained 8 bases not matched to a gene. CDR3 protein: CASSQSGGTSTDTQYF. The CDR3 DNA follows: TGTGCCAGCAGCCAGTCGGGGGGGACTAGCACAGATACGCAGTATTTT.

The chain employs TRBV13 and TRBJ2-1; TRBD2 aligns across 11 bases. V shed 2 bases, J shed 0 bases, and the junction held 9 bases outside the gene matches. This CDR3 has 19 amino acids. Germline CDR1 and CDR2: PRHDT and FYEKMQ (reference sequence). The CDR3 sequence is CASSLRASGGPSSYNEQFF. The CDR3 bases are TGTGCCAGCAGCTTAAGGGCTAGCGGGGGGCCCAGCTCCTACAATGAGCAGTTCTTC.

This clone turned up a few times. The chain employs TRBV28 and TRBJ1-2, with a tentative D call TRBD1 (6 bases). CDR1 is MDHEN, CDR2 SYDVKM, per germline. This CDR3 has 14 residues. Trimming removed 5 bases at V and 3 bases at J, with 13 bases between. CDR3 in DNA: TGTGCCAGCAGTAAACAGGGCCCGGACTATGGCTACACCTTC. Translated: CASSKQGPDYGYTF.

The chain employs TRBV29-1 and TRBJ1-1; D unresolved. V lost 5 bases to trimming and J lost 5 bases, with 15 bases between them. CDR1 SQVTM and CDR2 ANQGSEA come from the germline V gene. The CDR3 extends over 13 amino acids. CDR3 sequence: CSVHPLTATEAFF. DNA for the CDR3: TGCAGCGTTCATCCTCTCACAGCTACTGAAGCTTTCTTT.

The chain is built from TRBV6-5 and TRBJ2-1; TRBD2 aligns across 13 bases. The CDR3 spans 15 residues. The junction had 6 bases not matched to a gene; V was cut back by 5 bases and J by 8 bases. CDR1 is MNHEY, CDR2 SVGAGI, per germline. The DNA of the CDR3 is TGTGCCAGCAGTCCAGGACTAGCGGGGGAAGATGAGCAGTTCTTC. Its protein product is CASSPGLAGEDEQFF.

The chain couples TRBV6-2 or TRBV6-3 to TRBJ1-2, with a tentative D call TRBD1 (6 bases). The CDR3 covers 15 residues. The V gene's germline CDR1 is MNHEY and CDR2 SVGEGT. V shed 2 bases and J shed 5 bases, with 15 bases lying between them. CDR3 protein: CASSYARGKGYGYTF. The CDR3 coding sequence is TGTGCCAGCAGTTACGCCAGGGGAAAGGGTTATGGCTACACCTTC.